The clone carrying this T cell receptor (beta chain) occurred many times. The antigen is undetermined. Treg sorting used a CD4+CD25+CD127-/low gate. The V gene's germline CDR1 is SGHRS and CDR2 YFSETQ. V was shortened by 3 bases and J by 6 bases, with 10 bases between the two germline ends. The CDR3 has 13 residues. Findings and caveats of the study: Greatest tumor Treg TCR overlap was with tumor naive CD4+ cells. The larger cohort examined one V-J beta rearrangement, not whole repertoires.

TCRdb ran MiXCR on the 5' RACE reads and lists one entry per CDR3 protein. The sample shows under 65,000 distinct CDR3 sequences, less than 25% of them seen only once. Sample: tumor-infiltrating Tregs sorted from the breast tumor. The chain joins TRBV5-1 to TRBJ1-5, with D possibly TRBD1 on 5 matching bases. This sequence originates from a female donor with breast cancer. DNA of the CDR3: TGCGCCAGCAGCTACTCAGGGTTTCAGCCCCAGCATTTT. Amino acid sequence: CASSYSGFQPQHF.